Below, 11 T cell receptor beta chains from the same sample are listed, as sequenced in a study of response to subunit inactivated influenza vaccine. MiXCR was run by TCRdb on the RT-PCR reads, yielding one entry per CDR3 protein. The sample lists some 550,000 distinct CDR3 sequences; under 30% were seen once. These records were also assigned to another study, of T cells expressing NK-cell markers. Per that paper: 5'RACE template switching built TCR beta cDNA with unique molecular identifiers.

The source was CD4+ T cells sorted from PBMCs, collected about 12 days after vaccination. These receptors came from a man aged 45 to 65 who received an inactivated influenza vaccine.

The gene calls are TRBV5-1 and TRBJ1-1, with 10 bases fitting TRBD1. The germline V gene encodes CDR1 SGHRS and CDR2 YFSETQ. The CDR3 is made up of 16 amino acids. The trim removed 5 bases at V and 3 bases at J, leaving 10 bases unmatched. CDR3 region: CASRHRDRGADTEAFF. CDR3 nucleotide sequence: TGCGCCAGCAGGCATAGGGACAGGGGTGCGGACACTGAAGCTTTCTTT. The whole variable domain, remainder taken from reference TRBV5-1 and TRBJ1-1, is KAGVTQTPRYLIKTRGQQVTLSCSPISGHRSVSWYQQTPGQGLQFLFEYFSETQRNKGNFPGRFSGRQFSNSRSEMNVSTLELGDSALYLCASRHRDRGADTEAFFGQGTRLTVV.

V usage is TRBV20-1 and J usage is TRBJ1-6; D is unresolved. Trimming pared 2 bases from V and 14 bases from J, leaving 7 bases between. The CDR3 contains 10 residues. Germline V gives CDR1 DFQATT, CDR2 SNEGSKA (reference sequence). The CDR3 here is CSARQQTLHF. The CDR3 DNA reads TGCAGTGCTAGACAGCAAACCCTCCACTTT.

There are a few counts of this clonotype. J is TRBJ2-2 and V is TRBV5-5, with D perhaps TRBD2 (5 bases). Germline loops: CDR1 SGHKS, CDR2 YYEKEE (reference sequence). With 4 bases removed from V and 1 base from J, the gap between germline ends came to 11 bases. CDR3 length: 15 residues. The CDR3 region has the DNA TGTGCCAGCAGCATACTAGTTTGGAACACCGGGGAGCTGTTTTTT. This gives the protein CASSILVWNTGELFF. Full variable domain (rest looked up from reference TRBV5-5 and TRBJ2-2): DAGVTQSPTHLIKTRGQQVTLRCSPISGHKSVSWYQQVLGQGPQFIFQYYEKEERGRGNFPDRFSARQFPNYSSELNVNALLLGDSALYLCASSILVWNTGELFFGEGSRLTVL.

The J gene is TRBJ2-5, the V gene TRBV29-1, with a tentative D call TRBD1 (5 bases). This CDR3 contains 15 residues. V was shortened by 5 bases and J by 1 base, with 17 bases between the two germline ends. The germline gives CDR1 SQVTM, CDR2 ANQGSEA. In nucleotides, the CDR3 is TGCAGCGTTAGCCAGGGCCAACTATCCCAAGAGACCCAGTACTTC. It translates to CSVSQGQLSQETQYF.

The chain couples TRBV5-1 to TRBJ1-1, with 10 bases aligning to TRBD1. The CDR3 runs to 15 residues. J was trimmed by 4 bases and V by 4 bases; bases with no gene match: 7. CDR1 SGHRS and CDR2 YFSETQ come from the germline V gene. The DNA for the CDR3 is TGCGCCAGCAGCGCCGGACAGGGGGAGGGCACTGAAGCTTTCTTT. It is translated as CASSAGQGEGTEAFF.

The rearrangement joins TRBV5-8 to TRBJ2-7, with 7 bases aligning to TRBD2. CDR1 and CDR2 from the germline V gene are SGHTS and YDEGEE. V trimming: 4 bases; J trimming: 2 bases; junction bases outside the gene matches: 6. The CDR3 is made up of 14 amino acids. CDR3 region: CASSLNRGAYEQYF. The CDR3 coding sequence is TGTGCCAGCAGCCTAAACCGGGGGGCCTACGAGCAGTACTTC.

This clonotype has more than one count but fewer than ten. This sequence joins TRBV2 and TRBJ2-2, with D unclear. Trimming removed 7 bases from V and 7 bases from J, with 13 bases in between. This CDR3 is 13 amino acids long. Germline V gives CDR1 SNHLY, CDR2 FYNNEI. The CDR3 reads CASTSWVGGELFF. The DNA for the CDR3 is TGTGCCAGCACCAGCTGGGTTGGCGGGGAGCTGTTTTTT.

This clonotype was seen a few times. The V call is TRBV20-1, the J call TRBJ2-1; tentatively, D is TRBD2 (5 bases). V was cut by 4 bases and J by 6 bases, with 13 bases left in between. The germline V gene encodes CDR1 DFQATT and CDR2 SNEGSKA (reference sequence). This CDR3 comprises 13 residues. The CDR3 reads CSAIFGGINEQFF. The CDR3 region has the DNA TGCAGTGCTATATTTGGAGGTATCAATGAGCAGTTCTTC.

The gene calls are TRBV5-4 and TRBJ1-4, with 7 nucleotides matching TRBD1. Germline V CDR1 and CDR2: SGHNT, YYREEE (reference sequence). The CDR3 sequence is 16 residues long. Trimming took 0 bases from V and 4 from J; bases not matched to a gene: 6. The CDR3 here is CASSLEGARNNEKLFF. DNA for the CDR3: TGTGCCAGCAGCTTGGAGGGGGCGCGGAATAATGAAAAACTGTTTTTT.

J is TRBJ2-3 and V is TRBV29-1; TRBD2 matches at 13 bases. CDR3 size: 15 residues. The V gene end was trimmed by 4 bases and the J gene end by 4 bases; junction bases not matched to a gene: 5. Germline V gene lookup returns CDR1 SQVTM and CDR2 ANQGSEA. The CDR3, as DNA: TGCAGCGTTGGGACTAGCGGGAGTTTCGCAGATACGCAGTATTTT. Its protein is CSVGTSGSFADTQYF.

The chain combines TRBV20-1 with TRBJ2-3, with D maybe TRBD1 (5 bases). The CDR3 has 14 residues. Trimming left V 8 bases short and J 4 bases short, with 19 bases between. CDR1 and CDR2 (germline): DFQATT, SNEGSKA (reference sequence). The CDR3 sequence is CSTIFVAGPDTQYF. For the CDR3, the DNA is TGCAGTACTATTTTCGTGGCAGGGCCAGATACGCAGTATTTT.